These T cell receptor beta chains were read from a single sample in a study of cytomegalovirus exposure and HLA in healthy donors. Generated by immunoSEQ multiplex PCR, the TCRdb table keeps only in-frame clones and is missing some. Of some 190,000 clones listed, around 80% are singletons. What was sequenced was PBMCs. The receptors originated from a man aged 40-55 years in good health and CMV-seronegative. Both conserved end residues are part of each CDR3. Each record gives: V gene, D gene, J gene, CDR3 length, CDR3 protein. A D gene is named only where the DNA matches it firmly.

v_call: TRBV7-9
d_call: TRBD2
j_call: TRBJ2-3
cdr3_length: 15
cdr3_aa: CASSFQAGRTDTQYF

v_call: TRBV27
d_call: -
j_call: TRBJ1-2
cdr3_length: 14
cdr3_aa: CASSLSLTAYGYTF

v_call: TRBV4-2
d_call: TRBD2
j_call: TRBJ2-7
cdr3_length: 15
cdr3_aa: CASSLLAGGPGEQYF

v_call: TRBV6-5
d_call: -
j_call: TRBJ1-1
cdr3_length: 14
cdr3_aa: CASSYSGQLTEAFF

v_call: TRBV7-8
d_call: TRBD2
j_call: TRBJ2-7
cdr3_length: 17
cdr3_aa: CASSLRAGGSYSYEQYF

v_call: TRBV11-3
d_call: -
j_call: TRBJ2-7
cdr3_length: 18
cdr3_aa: CASSLDLRGAPPSYEQYF

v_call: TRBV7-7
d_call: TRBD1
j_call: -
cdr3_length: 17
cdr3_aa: CASSDITGTVVFYEQYF

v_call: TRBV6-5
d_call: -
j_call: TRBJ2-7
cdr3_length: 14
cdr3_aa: CASSYSLQTYEQYF

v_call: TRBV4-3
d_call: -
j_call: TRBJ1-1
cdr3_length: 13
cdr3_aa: CASSQGLGTEAFF

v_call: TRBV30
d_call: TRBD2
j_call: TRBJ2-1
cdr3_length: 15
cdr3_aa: CAWSAQGLGVHEQFF

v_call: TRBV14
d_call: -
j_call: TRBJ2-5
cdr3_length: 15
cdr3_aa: CASSWRIQDQETQYF

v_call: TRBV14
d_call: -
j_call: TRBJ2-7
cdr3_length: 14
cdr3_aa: CASSQLGQGYEQYF

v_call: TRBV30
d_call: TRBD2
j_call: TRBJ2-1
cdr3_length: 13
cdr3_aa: CAWASGGGNEQFF

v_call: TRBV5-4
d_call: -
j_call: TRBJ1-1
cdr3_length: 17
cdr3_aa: CASSPGGGRGMNTEAFF

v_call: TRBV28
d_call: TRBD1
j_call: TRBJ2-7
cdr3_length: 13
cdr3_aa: CASSMGQTYEQYF

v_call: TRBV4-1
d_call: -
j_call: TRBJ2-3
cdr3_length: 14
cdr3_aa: CASSQDPRGGAKYF

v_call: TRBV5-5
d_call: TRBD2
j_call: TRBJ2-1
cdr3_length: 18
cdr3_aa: CASSPIRSLAGAGNEQFF

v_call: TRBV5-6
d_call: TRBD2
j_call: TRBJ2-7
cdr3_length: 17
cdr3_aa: CASSLYLGREGSYEQYF

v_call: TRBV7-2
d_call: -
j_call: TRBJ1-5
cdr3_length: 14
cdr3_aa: CASSLDQGNQPQHF

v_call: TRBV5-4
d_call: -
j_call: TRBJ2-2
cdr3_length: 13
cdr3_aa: CASSLTGTGELFF

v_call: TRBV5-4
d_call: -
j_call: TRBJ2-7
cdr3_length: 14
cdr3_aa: CASSLGEDSYEQYF

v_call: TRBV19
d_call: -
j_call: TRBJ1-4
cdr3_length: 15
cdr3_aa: CASSRRGGGNEKLFF

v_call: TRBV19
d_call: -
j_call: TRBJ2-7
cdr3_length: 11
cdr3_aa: CASSGGFEQYF

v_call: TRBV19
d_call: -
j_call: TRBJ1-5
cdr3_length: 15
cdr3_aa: CASSRLGVSNQPQHF

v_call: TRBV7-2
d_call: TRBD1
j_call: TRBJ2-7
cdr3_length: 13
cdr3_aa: CASSSGQNYEQYF

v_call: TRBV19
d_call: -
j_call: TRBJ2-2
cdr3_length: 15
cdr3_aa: CASSLKGDNTGELFF

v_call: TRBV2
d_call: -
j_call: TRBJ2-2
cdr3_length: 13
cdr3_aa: CASSRQSTGELFF

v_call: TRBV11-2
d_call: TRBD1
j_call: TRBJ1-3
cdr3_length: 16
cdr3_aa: CASSSHRGLGGNTIYF

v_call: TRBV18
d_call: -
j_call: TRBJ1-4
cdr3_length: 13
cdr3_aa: CASSPGQNEKLFF

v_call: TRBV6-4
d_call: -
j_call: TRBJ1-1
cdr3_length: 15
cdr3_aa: CASRARVGGNTEAFF

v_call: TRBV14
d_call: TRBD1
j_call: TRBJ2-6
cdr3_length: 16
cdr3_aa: CASTPTGGIRANVLTF

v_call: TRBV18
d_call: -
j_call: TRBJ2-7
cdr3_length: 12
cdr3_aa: CASSPSQNEQYF

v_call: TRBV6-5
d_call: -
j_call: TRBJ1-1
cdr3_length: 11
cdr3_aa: CASRRATEAFF

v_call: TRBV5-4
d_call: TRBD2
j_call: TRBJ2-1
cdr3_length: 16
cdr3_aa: CASSARTSGGAREQFF

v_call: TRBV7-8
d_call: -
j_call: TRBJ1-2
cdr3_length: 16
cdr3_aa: CASSARWDTGDKGYTF

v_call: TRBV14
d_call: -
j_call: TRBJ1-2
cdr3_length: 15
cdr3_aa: CASSPSGSSNYGYTF

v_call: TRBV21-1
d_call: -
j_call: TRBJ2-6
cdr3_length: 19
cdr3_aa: CASSNASGGTLSGANVLTF